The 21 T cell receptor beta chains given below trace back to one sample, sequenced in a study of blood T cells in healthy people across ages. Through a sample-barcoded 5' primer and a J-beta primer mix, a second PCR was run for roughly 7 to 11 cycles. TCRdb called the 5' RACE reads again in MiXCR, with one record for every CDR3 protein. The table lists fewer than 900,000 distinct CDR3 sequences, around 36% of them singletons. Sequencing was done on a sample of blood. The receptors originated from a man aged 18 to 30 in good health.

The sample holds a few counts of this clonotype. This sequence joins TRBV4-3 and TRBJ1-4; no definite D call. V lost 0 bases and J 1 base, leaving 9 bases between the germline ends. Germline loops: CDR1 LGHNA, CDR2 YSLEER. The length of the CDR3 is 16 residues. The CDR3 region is CASSQDWGETNEKLFF. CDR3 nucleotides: TGCGCCAGCAGCCAAGATTGGGGAGAAACTAATGAAAAACTGTTTTTT.

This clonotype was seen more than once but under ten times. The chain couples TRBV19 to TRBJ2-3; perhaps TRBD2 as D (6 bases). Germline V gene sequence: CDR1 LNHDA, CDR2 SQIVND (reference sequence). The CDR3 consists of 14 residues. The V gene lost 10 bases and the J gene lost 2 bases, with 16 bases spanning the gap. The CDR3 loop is CATRWGVNTDTQYF. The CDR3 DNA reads TGTGCCACCCGCTGGGGGGTCAACACAGATACGCAGTATTTT.

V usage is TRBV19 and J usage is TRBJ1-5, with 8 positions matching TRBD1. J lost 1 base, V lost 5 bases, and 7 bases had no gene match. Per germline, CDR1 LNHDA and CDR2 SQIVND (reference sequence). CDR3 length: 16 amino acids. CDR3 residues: CASSDRGYSSNQPQHF. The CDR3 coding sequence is TGTGCCAGTAGTGACAGGGGTTACTCCAGCAATCAGCCCCAGCATTTT.

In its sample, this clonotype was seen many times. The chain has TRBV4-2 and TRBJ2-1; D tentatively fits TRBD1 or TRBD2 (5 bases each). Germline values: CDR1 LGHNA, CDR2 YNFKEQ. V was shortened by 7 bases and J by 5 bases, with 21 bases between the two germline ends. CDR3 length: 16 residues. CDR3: CASKGRRQGPDNEQFF. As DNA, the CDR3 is TGTGCCAGCAAGGGACGTAGGCAGGGACCCGACAATGAGCAGTTCTTC.

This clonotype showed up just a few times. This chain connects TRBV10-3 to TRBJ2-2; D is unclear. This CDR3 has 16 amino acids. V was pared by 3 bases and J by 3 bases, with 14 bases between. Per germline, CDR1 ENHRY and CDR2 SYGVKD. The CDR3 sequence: CAISDAGTVYTGELFF. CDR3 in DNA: TGTGCCATCAGTGACGCCGGTACCGTCTACACCGGGGAGCTGTTTTTT.

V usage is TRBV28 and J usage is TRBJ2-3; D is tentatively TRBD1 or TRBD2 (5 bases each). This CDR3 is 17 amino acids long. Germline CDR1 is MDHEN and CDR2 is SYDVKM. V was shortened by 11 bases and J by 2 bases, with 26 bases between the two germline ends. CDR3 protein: CADSTRGRKGSTDTQYF. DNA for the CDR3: TGTGCCGACAGTACCCGGGGCAGGAAGGGATCCACAGATACGCAGTATTTT.

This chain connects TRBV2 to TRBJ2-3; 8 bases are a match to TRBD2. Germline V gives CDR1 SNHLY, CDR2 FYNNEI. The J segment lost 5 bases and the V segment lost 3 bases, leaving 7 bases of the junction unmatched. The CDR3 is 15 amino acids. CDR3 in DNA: TGTGCCAGCAGTGATTCACTAGCGGAAAGAGATACGCAGTATTTT. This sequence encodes CASSDSLAERDTQYF.

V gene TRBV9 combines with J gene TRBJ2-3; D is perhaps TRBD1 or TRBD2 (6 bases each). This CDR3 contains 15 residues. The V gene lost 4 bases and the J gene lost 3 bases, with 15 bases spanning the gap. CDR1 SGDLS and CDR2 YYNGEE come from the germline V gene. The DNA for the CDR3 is TGTGCCAGCAGCAGCCACGGGGGCTGGACAGATACGCAGTATTTT. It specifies CASSSHGGWTDTQYF.

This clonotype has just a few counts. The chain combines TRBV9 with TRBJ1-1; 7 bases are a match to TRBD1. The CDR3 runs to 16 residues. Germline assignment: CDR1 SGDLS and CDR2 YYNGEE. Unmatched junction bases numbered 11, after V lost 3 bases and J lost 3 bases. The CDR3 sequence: CASSDPYRGGDTEAFF. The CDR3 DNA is TGTGCCAGCAGCGACCCTTACAGGGGAGGGGACACTGAAGCTTTCTTT. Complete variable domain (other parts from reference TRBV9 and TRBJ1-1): DSGVTQTPKHLITATGQRVTLRCSPRSGDLSVYWYQQSLDQGLQFLIQYYNGEERAKGNILERFSAQQFPDLHSELNLSSLELGDSALYFCASSDPYRGGDTEAFFGQGTRLTVV.

The CDR3 sequence is CASSLPEVQNTEAFF. The CDR3 nucleotides read TGTGCCAGCAGTCTCCCGGAGGTCCAGAACACTGAAGCTTTCTTT. The rearrangement joins TRBV28 to TRBJ1-1; D gene ambiguous. The CDR3 length is 15 residues. CDR1 is MDHEN, CDR2 SYDVKM, per germline. V was trimmed by 5 bases and J by 1 base, leaving 14 bases between them. Full variable domain (missing parts from reference TRBV28 and TRBJ1-1): DVKVTQSSRYLVKRTGEKVFLECVQDMDHENMFWYRQDPGLGLRLIYFSYDVKMKEKGDIPEGYSVSREKKERFSLILESASTNQTSMYLCASSLPEVQNTEAFFGQGTRLTVV.

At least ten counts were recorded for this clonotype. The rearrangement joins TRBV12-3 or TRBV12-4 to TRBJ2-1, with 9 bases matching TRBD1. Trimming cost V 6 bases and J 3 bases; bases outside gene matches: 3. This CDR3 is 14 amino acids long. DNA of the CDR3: TGTGCCAGCAGCCCGGGACAGGGCTACAATGAGCAGTTCTTC. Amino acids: CASSPGQGYNEQFF.

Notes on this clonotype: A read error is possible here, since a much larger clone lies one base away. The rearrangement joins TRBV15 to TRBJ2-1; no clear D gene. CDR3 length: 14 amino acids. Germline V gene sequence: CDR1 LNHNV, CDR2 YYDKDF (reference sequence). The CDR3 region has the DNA TGTACCACCAGCAGAGATAAGGGATACAATGAGCAGTTCTTC. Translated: CTTSRDKGYNEQFF.

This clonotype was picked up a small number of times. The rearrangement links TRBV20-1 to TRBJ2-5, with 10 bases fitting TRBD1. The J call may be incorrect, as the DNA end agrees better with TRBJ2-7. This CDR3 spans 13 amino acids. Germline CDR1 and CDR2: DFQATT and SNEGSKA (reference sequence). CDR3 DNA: TGCAGTGCACTACGGGACAGGGGCGACGAGCAGTACTTC. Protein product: CSALRDRGDEQYF.

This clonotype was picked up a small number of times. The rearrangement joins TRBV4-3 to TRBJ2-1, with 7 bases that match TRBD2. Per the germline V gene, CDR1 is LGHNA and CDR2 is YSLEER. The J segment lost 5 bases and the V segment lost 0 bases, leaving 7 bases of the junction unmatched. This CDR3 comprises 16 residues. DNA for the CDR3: TGCGCCAGCAGCCAAGATGCAACTAGCGAGCACAATGAGCAGTTCTTC. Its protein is CASSQDATSEHNEQFF.

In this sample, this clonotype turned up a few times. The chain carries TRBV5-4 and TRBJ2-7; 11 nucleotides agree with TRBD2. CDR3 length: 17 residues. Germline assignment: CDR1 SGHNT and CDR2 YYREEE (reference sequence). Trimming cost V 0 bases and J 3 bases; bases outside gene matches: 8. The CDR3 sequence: CASSLGLTSGGSYEQYF. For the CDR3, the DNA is TGTGCCAGCAGCTTGGGACTTACTAGCGGGGGAAGCTACGAGCAGTACTTC.

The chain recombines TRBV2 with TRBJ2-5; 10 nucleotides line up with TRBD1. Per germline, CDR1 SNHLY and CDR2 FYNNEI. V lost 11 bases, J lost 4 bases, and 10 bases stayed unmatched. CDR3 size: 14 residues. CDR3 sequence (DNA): TGTGCCGGTCAAGCAGGACAGGGGGGAGAGACCCAGTACTTC. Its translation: CAGQAGQGGETQYF.

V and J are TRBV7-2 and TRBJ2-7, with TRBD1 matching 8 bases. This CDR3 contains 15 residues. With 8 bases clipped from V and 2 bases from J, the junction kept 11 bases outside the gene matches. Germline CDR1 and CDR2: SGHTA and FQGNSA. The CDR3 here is CASDIVDRATYEQYF. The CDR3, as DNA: TGTGCCAGCGACATAGTGGACAGGGCCACCTACGAGCAGTACTTC.

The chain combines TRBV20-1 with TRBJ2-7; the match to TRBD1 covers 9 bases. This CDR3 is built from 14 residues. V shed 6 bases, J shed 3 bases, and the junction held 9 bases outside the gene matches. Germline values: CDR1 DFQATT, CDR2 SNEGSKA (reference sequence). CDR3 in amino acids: CSALKTGGIYEQYF. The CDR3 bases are TGCAGTGCCCTAAAGACAGGGGGGATCTACGAGCAGTACTTC.

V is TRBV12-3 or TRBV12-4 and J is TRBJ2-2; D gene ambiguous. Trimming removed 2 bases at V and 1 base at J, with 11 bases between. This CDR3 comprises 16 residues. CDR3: CASSLSRVLNTGELFF. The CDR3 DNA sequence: TGTGCCAGCAGTTTAAGCCGGGTGTTGAACACCGGGGAGCTGTTTTTT.

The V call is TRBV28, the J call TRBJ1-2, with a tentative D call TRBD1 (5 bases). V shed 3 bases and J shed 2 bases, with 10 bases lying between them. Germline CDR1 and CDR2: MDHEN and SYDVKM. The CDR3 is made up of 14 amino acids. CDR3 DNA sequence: TGTGCCAGCAGTTTCGGGGACGGGAACTATGGCTACACCTTC. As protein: CASSFGDGNYGYTF.

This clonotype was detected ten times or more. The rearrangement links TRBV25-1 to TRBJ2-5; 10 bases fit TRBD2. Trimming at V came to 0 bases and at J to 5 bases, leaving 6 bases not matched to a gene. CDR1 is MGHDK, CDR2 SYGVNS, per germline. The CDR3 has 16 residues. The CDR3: CASSEYASGGGETQYF. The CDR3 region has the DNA TGTGCCAGCAGTGAATATGCTAGCGGGGGTGGGGAGACCCAGTACTTC.